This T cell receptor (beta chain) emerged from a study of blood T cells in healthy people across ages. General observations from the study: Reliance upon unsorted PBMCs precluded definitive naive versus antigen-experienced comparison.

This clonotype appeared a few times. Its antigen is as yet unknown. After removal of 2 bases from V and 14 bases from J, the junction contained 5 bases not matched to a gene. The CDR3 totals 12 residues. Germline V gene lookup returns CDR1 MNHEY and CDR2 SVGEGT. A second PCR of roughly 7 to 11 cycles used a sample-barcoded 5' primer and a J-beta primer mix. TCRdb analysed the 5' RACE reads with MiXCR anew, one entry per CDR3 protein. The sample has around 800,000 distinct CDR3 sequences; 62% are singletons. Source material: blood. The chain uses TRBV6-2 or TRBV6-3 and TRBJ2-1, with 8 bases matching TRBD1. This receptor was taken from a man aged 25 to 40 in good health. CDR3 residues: CASSYGADREFF. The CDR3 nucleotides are TGTGCCAGCAGTTACGGGGCGGACAGGGAGTTCTTC.